These 2 T cell receptor beta chains came from one sample sequenced in a study of cytomegalovirus exposure and HLA in healthy donors. The PCR ran on 60 Vbeta and 13 Jbeta primers. Repertoires were generated with immunoSEQ multiplex PCR, while TCRdb's copy carries only in-frame clones and drops some. The sample records 150,000 to 200,000 clones, approximately 79% being singletons. The source material was PBMCs. The receptor source for this set is a human donor in good health.

This clone was detected a few times. The rearrangement uses TRBV7-8 and TRBJ2-1; 11 bases agree with TRBD2. The CDR3 runs 17 residues. V shed 5 bases and J 5 bases; nucleotides not matched to a gene: 11. Looked up from germline, CDR1 is SGHVS and CDR2 is FQNEAQ. This chain's CDR3 is CASSRVIAGGPNNEQFF. Here the CDR3 DNA reads TGTGCCAGCAGCCGCGTTATAGCGGGGGGGCCCAACAATGAGCAGTTCTTC. The whole variable domain, remainder taken from reference TRBV7-8 and TRBJ2-1, is GAGVSQSPRYKVAKRGQDVALRCDPISGHVSLFWYQQALGQGPEFLTYFQNEAQLDKSGLPSDRFFAERPEGSVSTLKIQRTQQEDSAVYLCASSRVIAGGPNNEQFFGPGTRLTVL.

Comment on this clone: Other DNA sequences in the same sample also yield this CDR3. This chain uses TRBV7-8 with TRBJ2-2, with a possible D match to TRBD1 (6 bases). V was pared by 2 bases and J by 5 bases, with 6 bases between. The CDR3 spans 13 residues. Germline V CDR1 and CDR2: SGHVS, FQNEAQ. The CDR3 DNA follows: TGTGCCAGCAGCTTAACAGGGACCGGGGAGCTGTTTTTT. Translation: CASSLTGTGELFF.